This T cell receptor (beta chain) was captured by sequencing in a study of human T cells and chemical hapten exposure. Indicated time point: pre-sensitization, week 0. The treatment: therapeutic diphenylcyclopropenone sensitization with weekly scalp DPC. TCRdb independently ran MiXCR on the RACE reads; one entry per CDR3 protein. Seen here are under 400,000 distinct CDR3 sequences, about 5.1% observed once, and the top ten hold about 2.5%. This clonotype showed up many times. The target antigen is unknown. Findings and limits, study-wide: Expanded TCRs showed more large CDR3 clusters than pre-sensitization or healthy control sets.

The CDR3 extends over 14 amino acids. CDR1 SGHNT and CDR2 YENEEA come from the germline V gene. Germline trimming cut 5 bases from V and 3 bases from J; bases unmatched to any gene: 6. The source is a woman aged 50 to 60 with alopecia areata. Some clones in this sample may be carry-over from other donors' samples. The chain links TRBV11-3 to TRBJ2-7; 8 bases match TRBD2. Sequenced here: whole blood, sampled in connection with sensitization to the hapten diphenylcyclopropenone (DPC). CDR3 residues: CASSKTSAHYEQYF. The CDR3 DNA reads as TGTGCCAGCAGCAAGACTAGCGCCCACTACGAGCAGTACTTC.